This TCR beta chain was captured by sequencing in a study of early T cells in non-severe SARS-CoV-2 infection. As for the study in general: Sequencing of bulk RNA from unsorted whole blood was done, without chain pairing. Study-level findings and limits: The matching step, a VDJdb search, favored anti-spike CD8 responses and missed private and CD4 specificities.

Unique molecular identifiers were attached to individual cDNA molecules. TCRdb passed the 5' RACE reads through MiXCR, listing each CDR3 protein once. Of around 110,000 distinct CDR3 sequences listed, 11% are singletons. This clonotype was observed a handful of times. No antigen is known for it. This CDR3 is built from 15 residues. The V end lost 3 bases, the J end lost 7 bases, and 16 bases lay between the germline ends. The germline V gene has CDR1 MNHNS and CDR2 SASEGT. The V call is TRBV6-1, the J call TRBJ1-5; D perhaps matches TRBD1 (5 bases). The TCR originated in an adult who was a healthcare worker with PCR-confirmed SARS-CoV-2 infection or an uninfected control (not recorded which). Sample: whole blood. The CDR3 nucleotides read TGTGCCAGCAGTGAGAGAGATCAGGGATTCCAGCCCCAGCATTTT. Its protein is CASSERDQGFQPQHF.